These 3 T cell receptor beta chains originate from one sample sequenced in a study of T cells after yellow fever vaccination. TCRdb re-called the 5' RACE reads through MiXCR, storing one row per CDR3 protein. The sample shows over 100,000 distinct CDR3 sequences, 8.4% of them seen only once. The sequencing here drew on CD8+ T cells sorted from PBMCs, taken 45 days after the yellow fever booster vaccination. These receptors came from a man in his thirties or forties who received the YFV17D yellow fever vaccine.

The rearrangement joins TRBV7-9 to TRBJ2-5, with 9 positions matching TRBD1. Trimming cost V 5 bases and J 1 base; bases outside gene matches: 8. The length of the CDR3 is 16 residues. In germline, CDR1 is SEHNR, CDR2 FQNEAQ (reference sequence). CDR3 nucleotides: TGTGCCAGCAGCCCTGTAGGGACAGGGACCCAAGAGACCCAGTACTTC. Translation: CASSPVGTGTQETQYF.

This clonotype was detected many times. The rearrangement joins TRBV21-1 to TRBJ2-3; TRBD1 is the table's D call and was not checked against the DNA. TRBV21-1 is shown as a pseudogene. The length of the CDR3 is 14 residues. CDR3 region: CATSLSCESDTQYF. CDR3 nucleotide sequence: TGTGCCACCTCCCTGTCTTGTGAATCCGATACGCAGTATTTT.

This clonotype appeared many times. The chain carries TRBV5-1 and TRBJ2-7; 7 nucleotides line up with TRBD2. This CDR3 region has 13 residues. Per the germline V gene, CDR1 is SGHRS and CDR2 is YFSETQ. The V segment lost 6 bases and the J segment 7 bases; nucleotides outside the gene matches: 10. The CDR3 nucleotides read TGCGCCAGCAACCTTCCGGGGGGACCTGAGCAGTACTTC. Protein: CASNLPGGPEQYF.